Each of the 19 T cell receptor beta chains below was sequenced from the same sample in a study of shared clonotypes between healthy human individuals (dated by TCRdb to the early 2020s). The library was prepared using the immunoSEQ multiplex PCR assay. This immuneACCESS table, as held by TCRdb, lists in-frame sequences with V and J called but not all clones. Of the missing ones, under half trace to an unresolved V gene in checked studies; the others have no known cause. Recorded for this sample are about 1.1 million clones; around three quarters of them occurred a single time. The ten largest account for roughly 0.82% of the sample. Sequenced: memory CD4+ T cells from PBMCs. This specimen's cell subset or site label, interpreted: CD45RA-negative fraction. Receptors were obtained from a man aged 18 to 30 in good health. Some clones in this sample may be carry-over from other donors' samples.

The chain couples TRBV19 to TRBJ2-3; TRBD1 or TRBD2 may be the D gene (5 bases each). Trimming pared 6 bases from V and 2 bases from J, leaving 12 bases between. Germline lookup yields CDR1 LNHDA and CDR2 SQIVND (reference sequence). This CDR3 comprises 14 residues. Here the CDR3 reads CASSRGTYTDTQYF. CDR3 coding DNA: TGTGCCAGTAGCCGAGGGACCTACACAGATACGCAGTATTTT.

This clone occurred once. The chain has TRBV5-1 and TRBJ1-5, with D hard to call. Trimming shortened V by 0 bases and J by 7 bases, and 8 bases separated the two germline ends. The length of the CDR3 is 13 residues. Per the germline V gene, CDR1 is SGHRS and CDR2 is YFSETQ. CDR3 sequence: CASSLGEGQPQHF. The CDR3 nucleotides are TGCGCCAGCAGCTTGGGTGAAGGACAGCCCCAGCATTTT.

CDR3 sequence: CATSRVRDEQYF. DNA for the CDR3: TGTGCCACCAGCAGAGTTAGGGACGAGCAGTACTTC. The chain uses TRBV15 and TRBJ2-7; no clear D. Germline CDR1 is LNHNV and CDR2 is YYDKDF (reference sequence). This CDR3 region has 12 residues. V was pared by 1 base and J by 5 bases, with 6 bases between.

In its sample, this clone was seen a few times. The genes are TRBV7-9 and TRBJ2-4, with 10 bases that match TRBD1. CDR1 is SEHNR and CDR2 is FQNEAQ in the germline V gene (reference sequence). The CDR3 has 15 residues. After removal of 1 base from V and 3 bases from J, the junction contained 0 bases not matched to a gene. The CDR3 nucleotides read TGTGCCAGCAGCTTAGGGACAGGGGGCAAAAACATTCAGTACTTC. As protein: CASSLGTGGKNIQYF.

This chain's CDR3 is CASSRVGNQPQHF. The CDR3, as DNA: TGTGCCAGCTCCCGTGTGGGCAATCAGCCCCAGCATTTT. This chain uses TRBV9 with TRBJ1-5; no definite D call. Per germline, CDR1 SGDLS and CDR2 YYNGEE. V was trimmed by 7 bases and J by 2 bases, leaving 10 bases between them. The length of the CDR3 is 13 residues.

CDR3 protein: CASSGRGTGQNTEAFF. In DNA, the CDR3 is TGTGCCAGCAGTGGCCGAGGGACAGGCCAGAACACTGAAGCTTTCTTT. This chain connects TRBV28 to TRBJ1-1, with 8 bases that match TRBD1. Germline CDR1 reads MDHEN; CDR2 reads SYDVKM. The CDR3 is 16 residues long. With V trimmed by 5 bases and J by 1 base, 9 bases remained unmatched.

The chain combines TRBV7-3 with TRBJ2-1; TRBD2 agrees at 7 bases. The CDR3 sequence is 15 residues long. Germline lookup yields CDR1 SGHTA and CDR2 FQGTGA. The trim removed 6 bases at V and 2 bases at J, leaving 7 bases unmatched. The CDR3 coding sequence is TGTGCCAGCAGTTACCGGGAGGCAACCTACAATGAGCAGTTCTTC. Encoded protein: CASSYREATYNEQFF. Together with reference TRBV7-3 and TRBJ2-1, the CDR3 gives the full variable domain: GAGVSQTPSNKVTEKGKYVELRCDPISGHTALYWYRQSLGQGPEFLIYFQGTGAADDSGLPNDRFFAVRPEGSVSTLKIQRTERGDSAVYLCASSYREATYNEQFFGPGTRLTVL.

Turning to this clone: Other DNA sequences within the sample encode an identical CDR3. The chain joins TRBV2 to TRBJ2-2; D possibly uses TRBD1 or TRBD2 (5 bases each). The CDR3 length is 13 residues. The ends were cut back, 1 base at V and 8 bases at J, with 8 bases in the middle. The germline CDR1 and CDR2 sequences are SNHLY and FYNNEI. The CDR3 nucleotides are TGTGCCAGCAGTGAAGGGGGGAGTGGGGAGCTGTTTTTT. It specifies CASSEGGSGELFF.

For this clone: A read error may account for a junction end that differs from germline. The rearrangement links TRBV4-1 to TRBJ2-1, with D tentatively TRBD1 (7 bases). This CDR3 comprises 16 residues. Germline CDR1 reads MGHRA; CDR2 reads YSYEKL. The CDR3 region is CASSPRGDPNYNGQFF. CDR3 nucleotides: TGCGCCAGCAGCCCCAGGGGGGACCCTAACTACAATGGGCAGTTCTTC.

The chain carries TRBV28 and TRBJ2-7; D possibly corresponds to TRBD2 (6 bases). Trimming took 5 bases from V and 0 from J, leaving 23 bases between them. CDR1 is MDHEN and CDR2 is SYDVKM in the germline V gene. The CDR3 has 18 amino acids. The CDR3 DNA sequence: TGTGCCAGCAGTACAATATTGGGTCGTAGCGGCCCCTCCTACGAGCAGTACTTC. Protein product: CASSTILGRSGPSYEQYF.

The J gene is TRBJ2-7, the V gene TRBV5-1, with D perhaps assigned TRBD1 or TRBD2 (5 bases each). This CDR3 region has 15 residues. Germline lookup yields CDR1 SGHRS and CDR2 YFSETQ. The V gene lost 2 bases and the J gene lost 0 bases, with 12 bases spanning the gap. The CDR3 here is CASSLNSGSSYEQYF. The CDR3 nucleotides are TGCGCCAGCAGCTTAAACTCAGGGAGCTCCTACGAGCAGTACTTC. The full variable domain, in which reference TRBV5-1 and TRBJ2-7 provide the parts outside the CDR3, is KAGVTQTPRYLIKTRGQQVTLSCSPISGHRSVSWYQQTPGQGLQFLFEYFSETQRNKGNFPGRFSGRQFSNSRSEMNVSTLELGDSALYLCASSLNSGSSYEQYFGPGTRLTVT.

A word on this clone: Other DNA sequences in this specimen translate into the identical CDR3. This chain joins TRBV7-2 and TRBJ2-3; no reliable D call. This CDR3 is 13 amino acids long. The ends were cut back, 1 base at V and 2 bases at J, with 4 bases in the middle. Germline-derived CDR1 and CDR2 are SGHTA and FQGNSA. This CDR3 is CASSLGYTDTQYF. CDR3 coding DNA: TGTGCCAGCAGCTTAGGGTACACAGATACGCAGTATTTT.

The V and J genes are TRBV6-1 and TRBJ1-1; weak D call: TRBD1 (5 bases). The length of the CDR3 is 14 residues. V lost 6 bases, J lost 4 bases, and 15 bases lay in between. The germline V gene encodes CDR1 MNHNS and CDR2 SASEGT. CDR3 protein: CASRRGVGSTEAFF. CDR3 DNA: TGTGCCAGCAGGCGGGGGGTAGGGAGCACTGAAGCTTTCTTT.

The rearrangement links TRBV2 to TRBJ2-2; TRBD1 agrees at 8 bases. The V segment lost 5 bases and the J segment 5 bases; nucleotides outside the gene matches: 4. The CDR3 is made up of 14 amino acids. Germline values: CDR1 SNHLY, CDR2 FYNNEI. The CDR3 coding sequence is TGTGCCAGCAGTCTGGACAGGGCTACCGGGGAGCTGTTTTTT. This translates into CASSLDRATGELFF.

This chain uses TRBV2 with TRBJ2-6; TRBD1 is a possible D gene (5 bases). Germline V lookup: CDR1 SNHLY, CDR2 FYNNEI. The CDR3 runs 16 residues. V was trimmed by 2 bases and J by 2 bases, leaving 10 bases between them. DNA of the CDR3: TGTGCCAGCAGTGAATATTGGGGCGCTGGGGCCAACGTCCTGACTTTC. This sequence encodes CASSEYWGAGANVLTF. The complete variable domain, with remaining parts taken from reference TRBV2 and TRBJ2-6, reads EPEVTQTPSHQVTQMGQEVILRCVPISNHLYFYWYRQILGQKVEFLVSFYNNEISEKSEIFDDQFSVERPDGSNFTLKIRSTKLEDSAMYFCASSEYWGAGANVLTFGAGSRLTVL.

The CDR3 region is CASRTDMVSGELFF. In nucleotides, the CDR3 is TGTGCCAGCAGGACAGATATGGTCTCCGGGGAGCTGTTTTTT. The V gene is TRBV2, the J gene TRBJ2-2, with D perhaps TRBD1 (5 bases). V was pared by 6 bases and J by 6 bases, with 14 bases between. CDR3 length equals 14 residues. Germline V gene data show CDR1 as SNHLY and CDR2 as FYNNEI.

This clone was observed a handful of times. Other DNA sequences in the sample encode the same CDR3. This CDR3 reads CASSLIPGLGETQYF. The CDR3 bases are TGCGCCAGCAGCTTGATTCCGGGATTGGGAGAGACCCAGTACTTC. V usage is TRBV5-1 and J usage is TRBJ2-5; TRBD2 might be the D (5 bases). Germline V gene lookup returns CDR1 SGHRS and CDR2 YFSETQ. V lost 1 base and J 4 bases, leaving 14 bases between the germline ends. The CDR3 is 15 residues long.

The chain recombines TRBV2 with TRBJ1-5, with D possibly being TRBD1 (6 bases). V lost 9 bases, J lost 5 bases, and 14 bases lay in between. Germline V gene data show CDR1 as SNHLY and CDR2 as FYNNEI. This CDR3 is built from 13 residues. CDR3 amino acids: CASTNYRDQPQHF. The CDR3 region has the DNA TGTGCCAGTACCAACTACAGGGATCAGCCCCAGCATTTT.

A remark on this clone: The sample holds other DNA sequences that translate to the same CDR3. This chain joins TRBV29-1 and TRBJ2-7; D is undetermined. The CDR3 runs to 12 residues. Trimming cost V 4 bases and J 4 bases, with 11 bases left between them. Germline V gives CDR1 SQVTM, CDR2 ANQGSEA. The CDR3 spells CSVGDSLYEQYF. In DNA form, the CDR3 reads TGCAGCGTTGGAGACTCCCTTTACGAGCAGTACTTC.